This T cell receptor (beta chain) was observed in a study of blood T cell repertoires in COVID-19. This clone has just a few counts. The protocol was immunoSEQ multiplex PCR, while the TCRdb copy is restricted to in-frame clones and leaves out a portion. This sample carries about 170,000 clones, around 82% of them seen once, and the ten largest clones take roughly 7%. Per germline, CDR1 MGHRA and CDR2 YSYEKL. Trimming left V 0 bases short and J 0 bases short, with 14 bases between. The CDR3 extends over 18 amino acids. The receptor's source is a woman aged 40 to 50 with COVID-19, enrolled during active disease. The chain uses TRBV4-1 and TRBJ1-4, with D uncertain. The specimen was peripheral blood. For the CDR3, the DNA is TGCGCCAGCAGCCAAGAGTGGGCAGCTACCGCAACTAATGAAAAACTGTTTTTT. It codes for CASSQEWAATATNEKLFF.